The 31 T cell receptor beta chains reported below all come from one sample, sequenced in a study of CD8+ T cells in alopecia areata. Extraction and reverse transcription of RNA yielded cDNA as the sequencing template. The table came from immunoSEQ multiplex PCR; TCRdb's copy has only in-frame clones and leaves some out. The table includes approximately 34,000 clones, roughly 53% detected once. Sequenced: NKG2D-high CD8+ T cells sorted from blood. These receptors were collected from a human donor with alopecia areata.

This chain uses TRBV13 with TRBJ2-6; D not resolved. CDR3 length equals 16 residues. Per the germline V gene, CDR1 is PRHDT and CDR2 is FYEKMQ (reference sequence). The V end lost 0 bases, the J end lost 1 base, and 7 bases lay between the germline ends. CDR3 DNA: TGTGCCAGCAGCTTAGGGGGCGGATCTGGGGCCAACGTCCTGACTTTC. This encodes CASSLGGGSGANVLTF.

The chain employs TRBV27 and TRBJ2-5, with 9 bases lining up with TRBD1. Germline CDR1 reads MNHEY; CDR2 reads SMNVEV (reference sequence). The CDR3 runs 16 residues. Unmatched junction bases numbered 11, after V lost 5 bases and J lost 4 bases. Here the CDR3 reads CASSQGGQGPLETQYF. The CDR3 bases are TGTGCCAGCAGTCAAGGCGGACAGGGGCCCCTAGAGACCCAGTACTTC.

The V and J genes are TRBV19 and TRBJ1-6, with D unclear. Between the trimmed V and J ends, which lost 8 bases and 5 bases, there was a span of 10 bases. The CDR3 runs to 13 residues. Germline CDR1 and CDR2: LNHDA and SQIVND (reference sequence). CDR3 sequence: CASSGVNNSPLHF. The CDR3 DNA is TGTGCCAGTTCTGGGGTAAATAATTCACCCCTCCACTTT.

CDR3 residues: CASSLRARRVNTEAFF. The CDR3 nucleotides read TGTGCCAGCAGCTTGAGGGCGAGAAGGGTGAACACTGAAGCTTTCTTT. This sequence joins TRBV5-6 and TRBJ1-1; D gene uncertain. The CDR3 extends over 16 amino acids. The germline V gene encodes CDR1 SGHDT and CDR2 YYEEEE. V lost 1 base to trimming and J lost 0 bases, with 13 bases between them.

The chain combines TRBV28 with TRBJ2-5; possibly TRBD1 or TRBD2 for D (5 bases each). The germline V gene encodes CDR1 MDHEN and CDR2 SYDVKM. The ends were cut back, 5 bases at V and 4 bases at J, with 5 bases in the middle. This CDR3 is 11 amino acids long. The DNA of the CDR3 is TGTGCCAGCAGTGGGGGAGAGACCCAGTACTTC. Encoded protein: CASSGGETQYF.

The CDR3 bases are TGTGCCAGCAGTGAATCCCTCGGGACAAAGTACTACGAGCAGTACTTC. Protein: CASSESLGTKYYEQYF. J is TRBJ2-7 and V is TRBV6-1; tentatively, D is TRBD1 (6 bases). Germline CDR1 MNHNS, CDR2 SASEGT. This CDR3 comprises 16 residues. The V end was cut by 2 bases, the J end by 3 bases, with 17 bases between.

This chain connects TRBV7-3 to TRBJ2-5, with D possibly being TRBD2 (5 bases). CDR1 and CDR2 from the germline V gene are SGHTA and FQGTGA. The CDR3 contains 13 residues. Trimming took 5 bases from V and 10 from J, leaving 17 bases between them. CDR3: CASSLGVHPGQYF. CDR3 nucleotide sequence: TGTGCCAGCAGCCTGGGAGTTCACCCGGGCCAGTACTTC.

This rearrangement joins TRBV27 to TRBJ2-1; D unresolved. Trimming cost V 4 bases and J 5 bases, with 6 bases left between them. CDR1 MNHEY and CDR2 SMNVEV come from the germline V gene (reference sequence). CDR3 size: 12 residues. For the CDR3, the DNA is TGTGCCAGCAGTTCGGCGCACAATGAGCAGTTCTTC. It encodes CASSSAHNEQFF.

The table lists this clone with a count of one. The rearrangement joins TRBV9 to TRBJ2-3; 8 bases match TRBD2. Germline values: CDR1 SGDLS, CDR2 YYNGEE. This CDR3 has 15 amino acids. V shed 0 bases, J shed 7 bases, and the junction held 7 bases outside the gene matches. CDR3 DNA sequence: TGTGCCAGCAGCGTAGACGGGAGGGCCATCAATACGCAGTATTTT. As protein: CASSVDGRAINTQYF.

The chain recombines TRBV4-3 with TRBJ1-5, with D unclear. The CDR3 extends over 16 amino acids. The V end was cut by 1 base, the J end by 1 base, with 11 bases between. Germline V gene lookup returns CDR1 LGHNA and CDR2 YSLEER. CDR3 DNA: TGCGCCAGCAGCCAAGTCTGGAGGACGAGCAATCAGCCCCAGCATTTT. This codes for CASSQVWRTSNQPQHF.

This clone occurred a few times. The chain links TRBV29-1 to TRBJ2-5, with TRBD2 matching over 13 bases. The J call may be faulty, since TRBJ2-7 better matches the DNA end. Germline CDR1 is SQVTM and CDR2 is ANQGSEA. The CDR3 contains 13 residues. This CDR3 is CSARTSGSYEQYF. The DNA for the CDR3 is TGCAGCGCACGGACTAGCGGGAGCTACGAGCAGTACTTC.

The chain joins TRBV25-1 to TRBJ2-2; D gene ambiguous. Germline V lookup: CDR1 MGHDK, CDR2 SYGVNS. Trimming shortened V by 3 bases and J by 9 bases, and 8 bases separated the two germline ends. The CDR3 totals 12 residues. The CDR3 spells CASSDSNWELFF. The CDR3 DNA is TGTGCCAGCAGTGATTCGAATTGGGAGCTGTTTTTT.

The chain carries TRBV2 and TRBJ2-1, with 8 nucleotides matching TRBD1. Germline CDR1 is SNHLY and CDR2 is FYNNEI. After removal of 7 bases from V and 4 bases from J, the junction contained 9 bases not matched to a gene. CDR3 length equals 15 residues. The CDR3 DNA reads TGTGCCAGCACCGTATACAGGGGGTCGTACAATGAGCAGTTCTTC. It translates to CASTVYRGSYNEQFF.

The V call is TRBV5-1, the J call TRBJ2-7; D not resolved. Germline V lookup: CDR1 SGHRS, CDR2 YFSETQ. The CDR3 is made up of 14 amino acids. The ends were cut back, 0 bases at V and 5 bases at J, with 12 bases in the middle. The CDR3 loop is CASSLDSAWDEQYF. In nucleotides, the CDR3 is TGCGCCAGCAGCTTGGACAGTGCCTGGGACGAGCAGTACTTC.

The chain carries TRBV7-9 and TRBJ1-1, with D unresolved. V was pared by 5 bases and J by 2 bases, with 15 bases between. This CDR3 has 15 residues. CDR1 and CDR2 (germline): SEHNR, FQNEAQ (reference sequence). CDR3 DNA sequence: TGTGCCAGCAGCCTCCCACCGACTTCTAACACTGAAGCTTTCTTT. It is translated as CASSLPPTSNTEAFF.

This clone was detected only a few times. V and J are TRBV15 and TRBJ2-7; possibly TRBD1 for D (6 bases). The germline V and J ends were trimmed by 1 base and 3 bases, with 13 bases remaining between them. Germline V gene sequence: CDR1 LNHNV, CDR2 YYDKDF (reference sequence). The CDR3 extends over 15 amino acids. The DNA of the CDR3 is TGTGCCACCAGCAGAGCCAGGGGATCGGGCTACGAGCAGTACTTC. This translates into CATSRARGSGYEQYF.

Turning to this clone: In this CDR3 the conserved last residue, phenylalanine or tryptophan, is missing, so a read error is likely. The chain links TRBV29-1 to TRBJ1-1, with D unresolved. The CDR3 sequence is 12 residues long. V lost 3 bases, J lost 1 base, and 6 bases lay in between. Germline lookup yields CDR1 SQVTM and CDR2 ANQGSEA. The DNA for the CDR3 is TGCAGCGTTGAGGCAGAGAACACTGAAGCTTTCCTT. Translated: CSVEAENTEAFL.

The table lists this clone with a few counts. The chain employs TRBV2 and TRBJ2-1, with D tentatively TRBD1 (6 bases). The CDR3 is 15 amino acids. V was clipped by 9 bases and J by 1 base, with 16 bases between them. The germline V gene has CDR1 SNHLY and CDR2 FYNNEI. Here the CDR3 reads CASGGRGLSYNEQFF. DNA of the CDR3: TGTGCCAGTGGGGGCCGGGGCTTATCCTACAATGAGCAGTTCTTC.

The CDR3 sequence is CASSQDQNTPGEYF. CDR3 nucleotides: TGCGCCAGCAGCCAAGATCAAAATACCCCGGGAGAGTACTTC. The chain carries TRBV4-3 and TRBJ2-7, with D perhaps matching TRBD2 (6 bases). The CDR3 consists of 14 residues. The ends were cut back, 0 bases at V and 11 bases at J, with 17 bases in the middle. The germline CDR1 and CDR2 sequences are LGHNA and YSLEER.

The chain uses TRBV19 and TRBJ2-1; 11 bases align to TRBD2. Germline CDR1 and CDR2: LNHDA and SQIVND (reference sequence). Unmatched junction bases numbered 5, after V lost 6 bases and J lost 4 bases. This CDR3 comprises 15 residues. Here the CDR3 reads CASSRTSGGYNEQFF. DNA for the CDR3: TGTGCCAGTAGCCGAACTAGCGGGGGATACAATGAGCAGTTCTTC. The complete variable domain, with remaining parts taken from reference TRBV19 and TRBJ2-1, reads DGGITQSPKYLFRKEGQNVTLSCEQNLNHDAMYWYRQDPGQGLRLIYYSQIVNDFQKGDIAEGYSVSREKKESFPLTVTSAQKNPTAFYLCASSRTSGGYNEQFFGPGTRLTVL.

The chain joins TRBV7-9 to TRBJ2-7; 12 bases match TRBD1. V lost 4 bases, J lost 8 bases, and 6 bases stayed unmatched. Germline lookup yields CDR1 SEHNR and CDR2 FQNEAQ (reference sequence). This CDR3 region has 14 residues. CDR3 sequence (DNA): TGTGCCAGCAGCTCGCCGGGACAGGGGGCGCAGCAGTACTTC. Translation: CASSSPGQGAQQYF.

This chain links TRBV27 with TRBJ2-7; D call uncertain. The germline V gene encodes CDR1 MNHEY and CDR2 SMNVEV (reference sequence). The V end lost 0 bases, the J end lost 3 bases, and 9 bases lay between the germline ends. The length of the CDR3 is 14 residues. CDR3 in DNA: TGTGCCAGCAGTTTATCCCCTACTCACTACGAGCAGTACTTC. This encodes CASSLSPTHYEQYF.

CDR3 DNA sequence: TGCAGCGGAGGGGACACTGAAGCTTTCTTT. Residues: CSGGDTEAFF. The J gene is TRBJ1-1, the V gene TRBV29-1; D is perhaps TRBD1 (5 bases). Germline lookup yields CDR1 SQVTM and CDR2 ANQGSEA. V lost 7 bases and J lost 3, with 6 bases in between. The CDR3 is made up of 10 amino acids.

The chain is built from TRBV13 and TRBJ1-2; 9 bases map to TRBD1. CDR3 length: 13 residues. CDR1 and CDR2 (germline): PRHDT, FYEKMQ (reference sequence). V was pared by 5 bases and J by 5 bases, with 3 bases of the junction left unmatched. The chain's CDR3 is CASSAGQGYGYTF. CDR3 nucleotides: TGTGCCAGCAGCGCCGGACAGGGGTATGGCTACACCTTC.

The genes are TRBV5-1 and TRBJ2-2, with D hard to call. Trimming pared 1 base from V and 6 bases from J, leaving 10 bases between. The CDR3 has 14 amino acids. Germline-derived CDR1 and CDR2 are SGHRS and YFSETQ. The CDR3 region has the DNA TGCGCCAGCAGCTTGACCAGAGGCTCCGGGGAGCTGTTTTTT. Its translation: CASSLTRGSGELFF.

The J gene is TRBJ2-1, the V gene TRBV5-1; unclear D gene. CDR3 size: 15 residues. Trimming shortened V by 0 bases and J by 8 bases, and 15 bases separated the two germline ends. CDR1 is SGHRS and CDR2 is YFSETQ in the germline V gene. DNA of the CDR3: TGCGCCAGCAGCTTGGAGGACCCCACCTCCGATGAGCAGTTCTTC. It specifies CASSLEDPTSDEQFF.

The rearrangement links TRBV5-1 to TRBJ2-3; TRBD1 aligns across 10 bases. Looked up from germline, CDR1 is SGHRS and CDR2 is YFSETQ. The CDR3 runs 14 residues. Trimming cost V 3 bases and J 4 bases; bases outside gene matches: 2. Here the CDR3 DNA reads TGCGCCAGCAGCTCTGGACAGGGGGCAGATACGCAGTATTTT. It is translated as CASSSGQGADTQYF.

The chain uses TRBV4-1 and TRBJ2-7, with D perhaps TRBD1 (5 bases). CDR3 length: 12 residues. Germline V gives CDR1 MGHRA, CDR2 YSYEKL. Trimming pared 3 bases from V and 5 bases from J, leaving 8 bases between. Written as DNA, the CDR3 is TGCGCCAGCAGCCACGTGGGGCACGAGCAGTACTTC. Amino acid sequence: CASSHVGHEQYF.

The chain links TRBV28 to TRBJ2-7; the D gene is possibly TRBD2 (5 bases). The CDR3 sequence is 16 residues long. Trimming stripped 1 base from V and 0 bases from J, with 13 bases between. Germline loops: CDR1 MDHEN, CDR2 SYDVKM. The CDR3 DNA reads TGTGCCAGCAGTTTATTGGGTAGCGCCGACTCCTACGAGCAGTACTTC. Protein product: CASSLLGSADSYEQYF.

V is TRBV7-3 and J is TRBJ2-2; no definite D call. There are 13 residues in the CDR3. Trimming shortened V by 1 base and J by 4 bases, and 4 bases separated the two germline ends. The germline gives CDR1 SGHTA, CDR2 FQGTGA. CDR3 amino acids: CASSLMGTGELFF. In DNA, the CDR3 is TGTGCCAGCAGCTTAATGGGCACCGGGGAGCTGTTTTTT.

J is TRBJ2-1 and V is TRBV7-8; 10 bases are a match to TRBD1. Unmatched junction bases numbered 8, after V lost 2 bases and J lost 10 bases. This CDR3 has 15 amino acids. Germline V CDR1 and CDR2: SGHVS, FQNEAQ. This CDR3 is CASSLYGTGDLEQFF. DNA for the CDR3: TGTGCCAGCAGCTTATACGGGACAGGGGATTTGGAGCAGTTCTTC.